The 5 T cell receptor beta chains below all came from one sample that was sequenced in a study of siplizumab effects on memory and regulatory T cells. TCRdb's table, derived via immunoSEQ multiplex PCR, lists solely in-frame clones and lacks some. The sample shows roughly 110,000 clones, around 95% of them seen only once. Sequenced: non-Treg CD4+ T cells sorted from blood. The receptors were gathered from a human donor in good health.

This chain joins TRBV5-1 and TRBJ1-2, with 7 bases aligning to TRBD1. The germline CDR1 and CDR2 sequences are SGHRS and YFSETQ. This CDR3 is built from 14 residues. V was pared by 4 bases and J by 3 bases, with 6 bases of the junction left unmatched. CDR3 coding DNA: TGCGCCAGCAGCGTCACAGGGGACGACTATGGCTACACCTTC. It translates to CASSVTGDDYGYTF.

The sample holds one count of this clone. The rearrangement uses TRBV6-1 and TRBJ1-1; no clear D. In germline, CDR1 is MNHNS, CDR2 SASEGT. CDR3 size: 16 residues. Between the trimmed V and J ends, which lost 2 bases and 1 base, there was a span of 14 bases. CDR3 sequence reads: CASSERIGRKNTEAFF. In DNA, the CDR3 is TGTGCCAGCAGTGAAAGGATAGGGCGCAAGAACACTGAAGCTTTCTTT.

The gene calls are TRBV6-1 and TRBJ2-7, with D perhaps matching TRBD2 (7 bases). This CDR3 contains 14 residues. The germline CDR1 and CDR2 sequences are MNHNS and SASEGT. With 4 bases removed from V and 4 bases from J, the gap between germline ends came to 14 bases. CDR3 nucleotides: TGTGCCAGCAGTGTGGGGGGGGCGCCATACGAGCAGTACTTC. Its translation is CASSVGGAPYEQYF.

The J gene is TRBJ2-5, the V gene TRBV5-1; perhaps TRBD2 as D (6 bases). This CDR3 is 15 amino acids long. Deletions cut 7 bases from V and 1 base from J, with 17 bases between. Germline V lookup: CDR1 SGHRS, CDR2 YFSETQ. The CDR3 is CASGSGGAPQETQYF. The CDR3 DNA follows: TGCGCCAGCGGGAGTGGCGGGGCTCCCCAAGAGACCCAGTACTTC.

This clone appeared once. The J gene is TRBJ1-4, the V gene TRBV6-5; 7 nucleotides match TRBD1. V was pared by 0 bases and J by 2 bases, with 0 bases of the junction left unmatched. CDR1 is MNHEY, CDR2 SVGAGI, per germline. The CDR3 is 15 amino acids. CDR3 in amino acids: CASSYSGQTNEKLFF. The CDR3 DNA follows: TGTGCCAGCAGTTACTCGGGACAGACTAATGAAAAACTGTTTTTT.